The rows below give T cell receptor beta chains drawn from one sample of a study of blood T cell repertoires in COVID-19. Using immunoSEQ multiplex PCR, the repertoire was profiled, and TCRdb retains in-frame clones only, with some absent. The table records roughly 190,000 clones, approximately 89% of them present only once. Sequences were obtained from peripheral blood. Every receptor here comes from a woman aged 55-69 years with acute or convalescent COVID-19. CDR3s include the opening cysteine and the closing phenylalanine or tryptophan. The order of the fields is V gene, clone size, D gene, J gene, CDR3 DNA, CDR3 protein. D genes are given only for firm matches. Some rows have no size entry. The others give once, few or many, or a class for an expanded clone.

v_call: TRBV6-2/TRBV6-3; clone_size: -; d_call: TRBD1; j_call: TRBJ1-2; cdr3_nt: TGTGCCAGCAGCCCCCCCCGACAGGGAGGAATCAGGAACTATGGCTACACCTTC; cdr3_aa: CASSPPRQGGIRNYGYTF
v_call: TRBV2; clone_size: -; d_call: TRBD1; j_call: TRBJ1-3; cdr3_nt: TGTGCCAGCAGCCCCGCCGTGGGACAGGGATACACCATATATTTT; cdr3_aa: CASSPAVGQGYTIYF
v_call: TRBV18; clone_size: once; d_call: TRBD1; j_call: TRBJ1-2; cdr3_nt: TGTGCCAGCTCACCACCCAGGGGGACAAACTATGGCTACACCTTC; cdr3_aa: CASSPPRGTNYGYTF
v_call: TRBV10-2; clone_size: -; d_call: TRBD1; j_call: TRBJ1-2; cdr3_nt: TGCGCCAGCAGTGAGTCAGGGGCAGGGGGACACGATGGCTACACCTTC; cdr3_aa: CASSESGAGGHDGYTF
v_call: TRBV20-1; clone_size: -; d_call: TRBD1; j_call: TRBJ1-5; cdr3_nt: TGCAGTGCTAGTGCAACCGGGACAGGGAATCAGCCCCAGCATTTT; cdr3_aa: CSASATGTGNQPQHF
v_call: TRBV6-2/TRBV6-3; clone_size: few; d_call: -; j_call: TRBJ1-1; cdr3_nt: TGTGCCAGCAGTTCGAGGGCTGGTGGCACTGAAGCTTTCTTT; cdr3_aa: CASSSRAGGTEAFF
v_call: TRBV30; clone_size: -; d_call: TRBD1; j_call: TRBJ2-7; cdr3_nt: TGTGCCTGGAGCCCGGGACAGGGGGACTACGAGCAGTACTTC; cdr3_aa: CAWSPGQGDYEQYF
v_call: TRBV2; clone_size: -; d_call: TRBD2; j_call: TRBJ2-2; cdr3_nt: TGTGCCAGCAAAAGATCTTCGGTCTTCTCAGCGGGGCTGAACACCGGGGAGCTGTTTTTT; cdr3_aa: CASKRSSVFSAGLNTGELFF
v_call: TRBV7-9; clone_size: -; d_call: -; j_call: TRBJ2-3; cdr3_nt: TGTGCCAGCAGCTTAGCGGCGGGATCAGATACGCAGTATTTT; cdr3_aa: CASSLAAGSDTQYF
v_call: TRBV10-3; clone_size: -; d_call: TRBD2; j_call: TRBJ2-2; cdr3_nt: TGTGCCATCAGTGAGTCGACCGGGAGGACGTCCGGGGAGCTGTTTTTT; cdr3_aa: CAISESTGRTSGELFF
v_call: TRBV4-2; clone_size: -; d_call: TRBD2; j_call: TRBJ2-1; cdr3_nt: TGTGCCAGCAGCCAAGGTGCCATGACTAGCGGGAGTACTGAGCAGTTCTTC; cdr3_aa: CASSQGAMTSGSTEQFF
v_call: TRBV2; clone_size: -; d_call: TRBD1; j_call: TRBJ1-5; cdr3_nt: TGTGCCAGCAGTGAGAGGGGGGACAGTTACCCGGGACAGCCCCAGCATTTT; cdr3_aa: CASSERGDSYPGQPQHF
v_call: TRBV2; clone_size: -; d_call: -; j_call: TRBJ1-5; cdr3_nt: TGTGCCAGCAGGGGGACTCCCGGGGAGCCCCAGCATTTT; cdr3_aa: CASRGTPGEPQHF
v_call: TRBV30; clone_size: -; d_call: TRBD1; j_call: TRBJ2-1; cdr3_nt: TGTGCCTACCAGGACAGGGATTTGCAGTTCTTC; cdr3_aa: CAYQDRDLQFF
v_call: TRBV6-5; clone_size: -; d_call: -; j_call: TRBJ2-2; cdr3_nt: TGTGCCAGCAGTTTGCTAGGCGGGGAGCTGTTTTTT; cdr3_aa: CASSLLGGELFF
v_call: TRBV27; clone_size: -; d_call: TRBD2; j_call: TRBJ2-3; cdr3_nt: TGTGCCAGCAGTTTAGGATTAGCGGGAGTGGCAGATACGCAGTATTTT; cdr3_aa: CASSLGLAGVADTQYF
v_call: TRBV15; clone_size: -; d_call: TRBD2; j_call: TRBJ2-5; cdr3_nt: TGTGCCACCAGCAGAGGGCGGGGGTTTGGACAAGAGACCCAGTACTTC; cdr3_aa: CATSRGRGFGQETQYF
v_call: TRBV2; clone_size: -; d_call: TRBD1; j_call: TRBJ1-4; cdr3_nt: TGTGCCAGCAGTGAAGAAACAGGGGGCCGGGGTGAAAAACTGTTTTTT; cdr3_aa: CASSEETGGRGEKLFF